The 22 T cell receptor beta chains in this list originate from one sample, sequenced in a study of cytotoxic CD8 clonotypes in ibrutinib-treated CLL. Clones were sequenced by immunoSEQ multiplex PCR, and TCRdb holds only the in-frame ones, with some missing. Of hundreds of thousands of clones detected, under 75% appear once; the ten largest clones hold roughly 14%. The sequences come from PBMCs, collected after 24 months of ibrutinib treatment. These receptors were obtained from a human donor with chronic lymphocytic leukemia.

This clone was counted between two and nine times. CDR3 nucleotide sequence: TGTGCCAGTAGTTTTAGCGGGAGGCCCTACGAGCAGTACTTC. Translated: CASSFSGRPYEQYF. J is TRBJ2-7 and V is TRBV19; 10 positions agree with TRBD2. The CDR3 runs 14 residues. J was trimmed by 2 bases and V by 5 bases; bases with no gene match: 3. Germline values: CDR1 LNHDA, CDR2 SQIVND (reference sequence). The whole variable domain, filled in from reference TRBV19 and TRBJ2-7, reads DGGITQSPKYLFRKEGQNVTLSCEQNLNHDAMYWYRQDPGQGLRLIYYSQIVNDFQKGDIAEGYSVSREKKESFPLTVTSAQKNPTAFYLCASSFSGRPYEQYFGPGTRLTVT.

The chain links TRBV30 to TRBJ2-7, with D possibly being TRBD2 (5 bases). Trimming shortened V by 1 base and J by 6 bases, and 16 bases separated the two germline ends. The CDR3 covers 14 residues. Germline CDR1 GTSNPN, CDR2 SVGIG (reference sequence). CDR3 DNA: TGTGCCTGGAGTGGTTCCCGGCTAGCTGGCGAGCAGTACTTC. Its translation: CAWSGSRLAGEQYF.

This chain links TRBV29-1 with TRBJ2-7; TRBD1 might be the D (5 bases). Germline CDR1 reads SQVTM; CDR2 reads ANQGSEA. CDR3 size: 11 residues. The V end lost 4 bases, the J end lost 6 bases, and 10 bases lay between the germline ends. The CDR3 DNA reads as TGCAGCGTTGTGGACATAGCCGAGCAGTACTTC. Its translation: CSVVDIAEQYF.

The chain employs TRBV7-6 and TRBJ2-2; TRBD1 is a possible D gene (6 bases). The germline CDR1 and CDR2 sequences are SGHVS and FNYEAQ. With 5 bases removed from V and 4 bases from J, the gap between germline ends came to 11 bases. The CDR3 loop spans 14 amino acids. CDR3 sequence: CASSVGQSTGELFF. CDR3 sequence (DNA): TGTGCCAGCAGCGTCGGACAGTCCACCGGGGAGCTGTTTTTT.

This clone was seen a handful of times. The chain has TRBV19 and TRBJ1-5, with D unclear. Trimming cost V 1 base and J 4 bases, with 8 bases left between them. Germline CDR1 is LNHDA and CDR2 is SQIVND (reference sequence). This CDR3 comprises 14 residues. CDR3 amino acids: CASSIVSKNQPQHF. The CDR3 nucleotides read TGTGCCAGTAGTATAGTAAGTAAGAATCAGCCCCAGCATTTT.

The chain combines TRBV27 with TRBJ1-4; D not certain. The CDR3 sequence is 14 residues long. With 5 bases removed from V and 7 bases from J, the gap between germline ends came to 14 bases. The germline V gene encodes CDR1 MNHEY and CDR2 SMNVEV (reference sequence). The CDR3 DNA follows: TGTGCCAGCAGTCCCCGACCTTTCGGTGAAAAACTGTTTTTT. Residues: CASSPRPFGEKLFF.

The CDR3 loop reads CASSPGQGSEDTQYF. CDR3 nucleotides: TGTGCCAGCAGCCCGGGACAGGGCTCGGAAGATACGCAGTATTTT. The V gene is TRBV5-8, the J gene TRBJ2-3; TRBD1 aligns across 9 bases. Germline V gene sequence: CDR1 SGHTS, CDR2 YDEGEE. V gave up 4 bases and J gave up 5 bases; unmatched junction bases: 8. There are 15 residues in the CDR3.

The V gene is TRBV5-1, the J gene TRBJ2-7; D not resolved. The CDR3 has 15 amino acids. Germline loops: CDR1 SGHRS, CDR2 YFSETQ. V was cut by 2 bases and J by 0 bases, with 12 bases left in between. Written as DNA, the CDR3 is TGCGCCAGCAGCTTTGGTTTGTATAACTCCTACGAGCAGTACTTC. Amino acids: CASSFGLYNSYEQYF.

V is TRBV7-2 and J is TRBJ2-1, with a possible D match to TRBD2 (5 bases). CDR3 size: 14 residues. Germline CDR1 SGHTA, CDR2 FQGNSA. The V and J ends lost 0 bases and 8 bases respectively, with 11 bases between them. The chain's CDR3 is CASSLALVIDEQFF. DNA of the CDR3: TGTGCCAGCAGCTTAGCACTAGTAATAGATGAGCAGTTCTTC. The full variable domain, its missing parts supplied by reference TRBV7-2 and TRBJ2-1, is GAGVSQSPSNKVTEKGKDVELRCDPISGHTALYWYRQSLGQGLEFLIYFQGNSAPDKSGLPSDRFSAERTGGSVSTLTIQRTQQEDSAVYLCASSLALVIDEQFFGPGTRLTVL.

This clone has just a few counts. The V and J genes are TRBV5-1 and TRBJ2-3; 7 bases map to TRBD2. The junction had 8 bases not matched to a gene; V was cut back by 0 bases and J by 4 bases. Per the germline V gene, CDR1 is SGHRS and CDR2 is YFSETQ. This CDR3 is built from 16 residues. In nucleotides, the CDR3 is TGCGCCAGCAGCTTGGAGGCGGGAGCAGTCCCAGATACGCAGTATTTT. As protein: CASSLEAGAVPDTQYF.

The CDR3 reads CASSLLRQGYEQYF. The CDR3 DNA reads as TGTGCCAGCAGTTTACTGAGACAGGGCTACGAGCAGTACTTC. The chain employs TRBV28 and TRBJ2-7; 7 positions match TRBD1. The ends lost 2 bases at V and 3 bases at J; junction bases unmatched: 4. Germline CDR1 MDHEN, CDR2 SYDVKM. The length of the CDR3 is 14 residues.

As to this clone: This CDR3 is also generated by other DNA sequences in the sample. The chain has TRBV29-1 and TRBJ2-5; unclear D gene. The CDR3 consists of 10 residues. Germline lookup yields CDR1 SQVTM and CDR2 ANQGSEA. V dropped 6 bases and J dropped 2 bases, with 4 bases sitting between them. The CDR3 bases are TGCAGCGTAGTACAAGAGACCCAGTACTTC. As protein: CSVVQETQYF.

This sequence joins TRBV28 and TRBJ1-5, with D possibly being TRBD1 (6 bases). CDR1 MDHEN and CDR2 SYDVKM come from the germline V gene. This CDR3 region has 15 residues. Between the trimmed V and J ends, which lost 1 base and 1 base, there was a span of 8 bases. The CDR3 coding sequence is TGTGCCAGCAGTTTATCCCAGGGGAGCAATCAGCCCCAGCATTTT. This sequence encodes CASSLSQGSNQPQHF.

The chain has TRBV5-4 and TRBJ2-5; D gene ambiguous. This CDR3 has 13 residues. Trimming shortened V by 2 bases and J by 5 bases, and 10 bases separated the two germline ends. Germline lookup yields CDR1 SGHNT and CDR2 YYREEE (reference sequence). The CDR3 reads CASSFDVRETQYF. CDR3 nucleotide sequence: TGTGCCAGCAGCTTTGACGTCCGTGAGACCCAGTACTTC.

The chain uses TRBV6-5 and TRBJ2-2; D is uncertain. CDR3 length: 15 amino acids. The V gene's germline CDR1 is MNHEY and CDR2 SVGAGI. The V and J ends lost 0 bases and 1 base respectively, with 6 bases between them. CDR3 bases: TGTGCCAGCAGTTACTCGATAGGGAACACCGGGGAGCTGTTTTTT. Its translation is CASSYSIGNTGELFF.

V is TRBV6-1 and J is TRBJ2-5; D may be TRBD1 (6 bases). This CDR3 spans 17 amino acids. Deletions cut 0 bases from V and 5 bases from J, with 19 bases between. Per germline, CDR1 MNHNS and CDR2 SASEGT. CDR3 DNA: TGTGCCAGCAGTGAAGCAAAGAACAGGGCCCCAGGGGAGACCCAGTACTTC. Residues: CASSEAKNRAPGETQYF.

CDR3 sequence: CASRDRDTQYF. CDR3 in DNA: TGTGCCAGCCGGGATCGGGATACGCAGTATTTT. J is TRBJ2-3 and V is TRBV27; possible D gene TRBD2, 5 bases. The CDR3 is 11 amino acids. V was cut by 8 bases and J by 6 bases, with 9 bases left in between. Germline V lookup: CDR1 MNHEY, CDR2 SMNVEV (reference sequence).

As to this clone: One end of the junction is discordant with germline, which a read error may explain. The genes are TRBV28 and TRBJ2-1; D call uncertain. CDR1 is MDHEN, CDR2 SYDVKM, per germline. The length of the CDR3 is 12 residues. The CDR3 reads CASIAGNKEQFF. The CDR3 DNA reads TGTGCCAGCATTGCTGGTAACAAGGAGCAGTTCTTC.

V gene TRBV9 combines with J gene TRBJ2-3, with D possibly matching TRBD2 (6 bases). Deletions cut 0 bases from V and 0 bases from J, with 11 bases between. Per germline, CDR1 SGDLS and CDR2 YYNGEE. The CDR3 length is 16 residues. CDR3 sequence reads: CASSVVRSGSTDTQYF. The CDR3 DNA reads TGTGCCAGCAGCGTAGTTAGAAGCGGGAGCACAGATACGCAGTATTTT.

V usage is TRBV11-2 and J usage is TRBJ2-7, with D maybe TRBD1 (6 bases). The CDR3 consists of 14 residues. V was shortened by 4 bases and J by 2 bases, with 12 bases between the two germline ends. Germline assignment: CDR1 SGHAT and CDR2 FQNNGV. The CDR3 region is CASSSGQNPYEQYF. The DNA of the CDR3 is TGTGCCAGCAGCTCCGGACAGAATCCCTACGAGCAGTACTTC.

The chain links TRBV6-5 to TRBJ1-3; D call uncertain. V lost 4 bases and J lost 2, with 15 bases in between. CDR1 is MNHEY and CDR2 is SVGAGI in the germline V gene. The CDR3 is 16 residues long. The DNA of the CDR3 is TGTGCCAGCAGTTCCCCGGGAGGAGGAACTGGAAACACCATATATTTT. It specifies CASSSPGGGTGNTIYF.

The CDR3 here is CASSVSAGGYAADTQYF. DNA for the CDR3: TGTGCCAGCAGCGTCTCAGCGGGAGGGTATGCCGCAGATACGCAGTATTTT. The J gene is TRBJ2-3, the V gene TRBV9, with 10 bases that match TRBD2. J lost 4 bases, V lost 2 bases, and 10 bases had no gene match. The V gene's germline CDR1 is SGDLS and CDR2 YYNGEE. This CDR3 is 17 amino acids long.